A selection of T cell receptor beta chains follows, all from one sample in a study of blood T cell repertoires in COVID-19. Using immunoSEQ multiplex PCR, the repertoire was profiled, and TCRdb retains in-frame clones only, with some absent. The data contain approximately 85,000 clones, roughly 90% of them singletons. Sequencing used peripheral blood. Receptors originate from a man over 45 with active or convalescent COVID-19. CDR3s include the opening cysteine and the closing phenylalanine or tryptophan. D genes are given only for firm matches. Some rows mark clone size as missing; the rest say once, few, many or name a class of expanded clone.

d_call clone_size j_call v_call cdr3_nt cdr3_aa
TRBD2 NA TRBJ2-1 TRBV29-1 TGCAGCGCCACGACTAGCGGAGACAATGAGCAGTTCTTC CSATTSGDNEQFF
TRBD1 few TRBJ2-7 TRBV14 TGTGCCAGCAGCCAAGACAGGGGGCGTTATTACGAGCAGTACTTC CASSQDRGRYYEQYF
TRBD1 NA TRBJ2-4 TRBV15 TGTGCCACCAGCAGAGGACAGGGGAGCTATCAATCCTTC CATSRGQGSYQSF
TRBD2 NA TRBJ2-3 TRBV2 TGTGCCAGCAGGAGGTCTAGCGGGAGGGCCACAGATACGCAGTATTTT CASRRSSGRATDTQYF
NA NA TRBJ2-3 TRBV6-1 TGTGCCAGCAGTGAAGGGTTAGACAGATTCCCCCCAGATACGCAGTATTTT CASSEGLDRFPPDTQYF
NA once TRBJ2-7 TRBV30 TGTGCCTGGAGTGTTGCGCTTTACTACGAGCAGTACTTC CAWSVALYYEQYF
NA NA TRBJ2-5 TRBV30 TGTGCCTGGACTGGGCGTGAGACCCAGTACTTC CAWTGRETQYF
NA NA TRBJ1-1 TRBV5-5 TGTGCCAGCAGCGCCGTGTATTTGGCCGCGGTTGAAGCTTTCTTT CASSAVYLAAVEAFF
NA NA TRBJ1-2 TRBV29-1 TGCAGCGTCCGCACACAGGGCTATGGCTACACCTTC CSVRTQGYGYTF
NA NA TRBJ1-2 TRBV19 TGTGCCAGTAAATCTAACAGGGTGGACCATGGCTACACCTTC CASKSNRVDHGYTF
NA NA TRBJ1-5 TRBV6-4 TGTGCCAGCAACCCAGGGCAGGGCCCGTCCTTTAATCAGCCCCAGCATTTT CASNPGQGPSFNQPQHF
TRBD1 NA TRBJ1-1 TRBV18 TGTGCCAGCTCACCGACAGGGGGCACTGAAGCTTTCTTT CASSPTGGTEAFF
NA NA TRBJ2-5 TRBV19 TGTGCCAGTAAATCCGGAGCCGGAGGGACCCAGTACTTC CASKSGAGGTQYF
TRBD2 NA TRBJ2-1 TRBV7-2 TGTGCCAGCAGCTTAAGCGGGGGGGCTTACGAGCAGTTCTTC CASSLSGGAYEQFF
NA NA TRBJ1-2 TRBV6-5 TGTGCCAGCAGTTCCCAGGGGACTGGCTACACCTTC CASSSQGTGYTF
TRBD1 NA TRBJ2-7 TRBV18 TGTGCCAGCTCAGGTGGGACAGGGGCAACCTACGAGCAGTACTTC CASSGGTGATYEQYF
TRBD2 NA TRBJ2-5 TRBV5-1 TGCGCCAGCAGCTTTACCAGCGGGAGGGGGGAGACCCAGTACTTC CASSFTSGRGETQYF
TRBD1 NA TRBJ2-6 TRBV24-1 TGTGCCACCAGTGATTCCCGGACAGGGGTTGGGGCCAACGTCCTGACTTTC CATSDSRTGVGANVLTF
TRBD1 NA TRBJ1-2 TRBV5-4 TGTGCCAGCAGCTATGGACAGGTTGGCTACACCTTC CASSYGQVGYTF
NA NA TRBJ1-1 TRBV5-5 TGTGCCAGCAGCACAGGACAGTGGAACACTGAAGCTTTCTTT CASSTGQWNTEAFF
TRBD1 NA TRBJ2-5 TRBV5-6 TGTGCCAGCAGGAGGACAGGGGGCGAAAAAGAGACCCAGTACTTC CASRRTGGEKETQYF
TRBD1 NA TRBJ1-2 TRBV10-2 TGCGCCAGCAGTCCTGACAGGGCCTATGGCTACACCTTC CASSPDRAYGYTF
TRBD1 NA TRBJ2-3 TRBV14 TGTGCCAGCAGCCAAGTGAGATTTCCAGGGGGTTGGGATACGCAGTATTTT CASSQVRFPGGWDTQYF
NA NA TRBJ2-2 TRBV18 TGTGCCAGCTCACCTATCGCCGGGGAGCTGTTTTTT CASSPIAGELFF
TRBD1 NA TRBJ2-5 TRBV28 TGTGCCAGCAGTTACCAGACAGGGGGCCAAGAGACCCAGTACTTC CASSYQTGGQETQYF
NA NA TRBJ1-2 TRBV7-2 TGTGCCAGCAGCTTTAAATCGAGTAGCGGAGGTAACTATGGCTACACCTTC CASSFKSSSGGNYGYTF
TRBD1 NA TRBJ1-2 TRBV3-1/TRBV3-2 TGTGCCAGCAGCTACACAGGGGCTCGCTATGGCTACACCTTC CASSYTGARYGYTF
TRBD1 NA TRBJ2-5 TRBV10-3 TGTGCCAGCTGCCGGGCAGGGGGCTCAGAGACCCAGTACTTC CASCRAGGSETQYF
TRBD1 NA TRBJ1-4 TRBV6-1 TGTGCCAGCAGTGGTCGGAAGGGACAGGGGAATGAAAAACTGTTTTTT CASSGRKGQGNEKLFF
NA NA TRBJ1-5 TRBV3-1/TRBV3-2 TGTGCCAGCAGCCAATCGACCCATCGCGGGGTTCAGCCCCAGCATTTT CASSQSTHRGVQPQHF
TRBD2 NA TRBJ2-3 TRBV10-3 TGTGCCACCACACTAGCGGGGGACACAGATACGCAGTATTTT CATTLAGDTDTQYF
NA NA TRBJ2-7 TRBV10-1 TGCGCCAGCAGTGAGTCTGAGTCCTACGAGCAGTACTTC CASSESESYEQYF
NA NA TRBJ1-4 TRBV27 TGTGATATTAGAAAGAGACAGGAGAGGTGTCGTACTAATGAAAAACTGTTTTTT CDIRKRQERCRTNEKLFF
NA NA TRBJ2-2 TRBV6-1 TGTGCCAGCAGTGAAAACAGGGAAATCACCGGGGAGCTGTTTTTT CASSENREITGELFF
NA NA TRBJ2-7 TRBV3-1/TRBV3-2 TGTGCCAGCAGCCAAGAGGGGACATACTACGAGCAGTACTTC CASSQEGTYYEQYF
TRBD2 NA TRBJ2-7 TRBV7-2 TGTGCCAGCAGCTTATATGAGCGGGGGCCGCCCTACGAGCAGTACTTC CASSLYERGPPYEQYF
NA NA TRBJ2-5 TRBV6-1 TGTGCCAGCAGTGAAGCGGTCGAGGGATGGGAGACCCAGTACTTC CASSEAVEGWETQYF
NA NA TRBJ1-5 TRBV28 TGTGCCAGCAGTTCCCCCGGGCAGGGGAATCAGCCCCAGCATTTT CASSSPGQGNQPQHF
TRBD2 NA TRBJ2-7 TRBV7-6 TGTGCCAGCAGCCTAGGACTAGCGGGGAGCTCCTACGAGCAGTACTTC CASSLGLAGSSYEQYF
TRBD2 NA TRBJ2-3 TRBV28 TGTGCCAGCAGGAGGGAATTAGCGGGAGGATACGCAGATACGCAGTATTTT CASRRELAGGYADTQYF
TRBD2 NA TRBJ2-1 TRBV27 TGTGCCAGCAGCCGTCGGGGCGGGGGCAATGAGCAGTTCTTC CASSRRGGGNEQFF
NA few TRBJ2-2 TRBV27 TGTGCCAGCAGTTTATATTGGCATACCATGTACACCGGGGAGCTGTTTTTT CASSLYWHTMYTGELFF
NA NA TRBJ2-7 TRBV21-1 TGTGCCAGCAGCAAAGGGAGTGAGACAGGGGGCTACGAGCAGTACTTC CASSKGSETGGYEQYF